The clone carrying this T cell receptor (beta chain) was picked up a small number of times. Its cognate antigen is unknown. The data were taken from a study of T cell responses to AZD1222 COVID-19 vaccine. Study results and caveats: Unmutated variant regions reportedly attract nearly half of all spike-specific TCRs. Vaccine-related CD4 TCRs covered spike, predominating at 160-218 and 743-854. Of the AZD1222 recipients, only 5 or 6 were seropositive at baseline. Donor demographics were predominantly white British with a female majority; clonal diversity may be underestimated.

Profiling relied on immunoSEQ multiplex PCR, and the TCRdb table lists in-frame clones only, not all of them. The sample includes approximately 180,000 clones, 88% of them seen just once. V lost 6 bases, J lost 6 bases, and 10 bases lay in between. The CDR3 extends over 12 amino acids. CDR1 is MNHEY, CDR2 SVGEGT, per germline. The rearrangement links TRBV6-2 or TRBV6-3 to TRBJ2-3; the D gene is possibly TRBD1 (5 bases). Sequencing was performed on peripheral blood, taken on day 0 of AZD1222 vaccination. This sequence was found in an adult in good health. CDR3 DNA: TGTGCCAGCAGCAGACAGCAGGATACGCAGTATTTT. This encodes CASSRQQDTQYF.